One sample yielded the 14 T cell receptor beta chains listed below, sequenced in a study of cytomegalovirus exposure and HLA in healthy donors. The PCR contained 60 Vbeta and 13 Jbeta primers. Sequenced by immunoSEQ multiplex PCR; TCRdb stores in-frame clones only, minus some. The profile shows under 200,000 clones, more than 60% of them singletons. Sample: PBMCs. The receptors were sampled from a woman aged 25 to 39 in good health and CMV-seronegative.

Remarks on this clone: One end of the junction fails to match germline, which may point to a read error. The chain links TRBV30 to TRBJ1-5, with D possibly TRBD1 on 6 matching bases. The germline gives CDR1 GTSNPN, CDR2 SVGIG (reference sequence). The CDR3 loop spans 14 amino acids. CDR3 sequence reads: CAWKEQGRDQPQHF. In DNA, the CDR3 is TGTGCTTGGAAAGAGCAGGGGCGAGATCAGCCCCAGCATTTT.

This clone came up a few times. The rearrangement uses TRBV2 and TRBJ2-7; possibly TRBD1 for D (5 bases). The ends were cut back, 3 bases at V and 2 bases at J, with 5 bases in the middle. The CDR3 contains 12 residues. CDR1 and CDR2 from the germline V gene are SNHLY and FYNNEI. CDR3 DNA sequence: TGTGCCAGCAGTGACAGGGCCTACGAGCAGTACTTC. Its protein product is CASSDRAYEQYF.

This chain connects TRBV5-1 to TRBJ1-4; TRBD1 might be the D (6 bases). The CDR3 has 15 amino acids. Trimming pared 4 bases from V and 8 bases from J, leaving 18 bases between. The V gene's germline CDR1 is SGHRS and CDR2 YFSETQ. The CDR3, as DNA: TGCGCCAGCAGCGAATTACGGGGGGCGGCCGAAAAACTGTTTTTT. Translation gives CASSELRGAAEKLFF.

V and J are TRBV7-9 and TRBJ2-2; tentative D call: TRBD1 (5 bases). The CDR3 sequence is 13 residues long. Germline loops: CDR1 SEHNR, CDR2 FQNEAQ (reference sequence). CDR3 in amino acids: CSTETAYTGELFF. DNA of the CDR3: TGTTCCACCGAGACAGCGTACACCGGGGAGCTGTTTTTT.

The chain employs TRBV19 and TRBJ2-7, with 8 bases that match TRBD1. The CDR3 is 16 residues long. Germline CDR1 is LNHDA and CDR2 is SQIVND (reference sequence). V dropped 6 bases and J dropped 1; count of bases not matched to a gene: 11. The CDR3 loop is CASSLPGGQGSYEQYF. Written as DNA, the CDR3 is TGTGCCAGTAGCCTCCCTGGCGGACAGGGATCCTACGAGCAGTACTTC.

The V and J genes are TRBV10-3 and TRBJ2-1; the match to TRBD2 covers 9 bases. Losses at the gene ends were 1 base for V and 9 bases for J; bases not matched to a gene: 7. The CDR3 runs 15 residues. CDR1 is ENHRY, CDR2 SYGVKD, per germline. CDR3 DNA: TGTGCCATCAGTGAGTGGCGGGGGGGCGGGGGTGAGCAGTTCTTC. Its protein is CAISEWRGGGGEQFF.

This clone was seen more than once but under ten times. The chain is built from TRBV28 and TRBJ2-5; 8 bases are a match to TRBD2. The CDR3 is 15 amino acids. Trimming took 7 bases from V and 4 from J; bases not matched to a gene: 11. From germline, CDR1 is MDHEN and CDR2 SYDVKM. Here the CDR3 DNA reads TGTGCCAGCACCCCGGGGGGGTACAGAAGAGAGACCCAGTACTTC. Translating it yields CASTPGGYRRETQYF.

The chain recombines TRBV30 with TRBJ1-5; TRBD1 agrees at 7 bases. Germline CDR1 reads GTSNPN; CDR2 reads SVGIG (reference sequence). The junction had 9 bases not matched to a gene; V was cut back by 0 bases and J by 1 base. This CDR3 has 17 amino acids. The CDR3 loop reads CAWSVTDRVGSNQPQHF. CDR3 bases: TGTGCCTGGAGTGTAACTGACAGGGTTGGGAGCAATCAGCCCCAGCATTTT. Full variable domain (remainder filled in from reference TRBV30 and TRBJ1-5): SQTIHQWPATLVQPVGSPLSLECTVEGTSNPNLYWYRQAAGRGLQLLFYSVGIGQISSEVPQNLSASRPQDRQFILSSKKLLLSDSGFYLCAWSVTDRVGSNQPQHFGDGTRLSIL.

This chain joins TRBV10-3 and TRBJ2-5; 8 nucleotides match TRBD1. The end of the DNA aligns better with TRBJ2-7, so the J call may be wrong. The germline V gene has CDR1 ENHRY and CDR2 SYGVKD. CDR3 size: 13 residues. CDR3 sequence reads: CAITDGQGYEQYF. The CDR3 DNA follows: TGTGCCATCACCGACGGACAGGGCTACGAGCAGTACTTC.

The chain uses TRBV18 and TRBJ1-1, with a possible D match to TRBD1 (6 bases). The CDR3 is 14 residues long. Looked up from germline, CDR1 is KGHSH and CDR2 is LQKENI. Trimming left V 4 bases short and J 4 bases short, with 13 bases between. The CDR3 loop is CASSLNRDGTEAFF. Written as DNA, the CDR3 is TGTGCCAGCTCACTCAACAGGGACGGCACTGAAGCTTTCTTT.

V and J are TRBV27 and TRBJ1-1, with D uncertain. The length of the CDR3 is 17 residues. Per germline, CDR1 MNHEY and CDR2 SMNVEV (reference sequence). Trimming left V 2 bases short and J 0 bases short, with 16 bases between. The CDR3 DNA sequence: TGTGCCAGCAGTTTACGGTCGGGGTTCGACATGAACACTGAAGCTTTCTTT. Its protein is CASSLRSGFDMNTEAFF.

This chain joins TRBV5-1 and TRBJ1-2; 8 bases match TRBD1. Trimming took 4 bases from V and 7 from J; bases not matched to a gene: 9. The CDR3 loop spans 14 amino acids. Per the germline V gene, CDR1 is SGHRS and CDR2 is YFSETQ. DNA for the CDR3: TGCGCCAGCAGCCTGGACAGGGCTATCTCTGGCTACACCTTC. Translation: CASSLDRAISGYTF.

This sequence joins TRBV6-6 and TRBJ1-1; no clear D gene. The germline V gene encodes CDR1 MNHNY and CDR2 SVGAGI (reference sequence). CDR3 length equals 16 residues. V lost 1 base, J lost 2 bases, and 14 bases lay in between. The CDR3 sequence: CASSYWLGEGNTEAFF. Written as DNA, the CDR3 is TGTGCCAGCAGTTACTGGCTCGGGGAGGGAAACACTGAAGCTTTCTTT.

The chain couples TRBV15 to TRBJ2-7; TRBD1 matches at 7 bases. This CDR3 contains 14 residues. The V gene's germline CDR1 is LNHNV and CDR2 YYDKDF (reference sequence). J gave up 6 bases and V 1 base, and 6 bases lay outside the gene matches. The CDR3 bases are TGTGCCACCAGCAGAGGTGGGACAGCTGGCGAGCAGTACTTC. Amino acids: CATSRGGTAGEQYF.